The present TCR beta chain was sequenced within a study of early T cells in non-severe SARS-CoV-2 infection. Study at large: Chains were not paired, and sequencing was done on bulk RNA from unsorted whole blood.

TCRdb itself ran the 5' RACE reads through MiXCR, one entry per CDR3 protein. Of approximately 100,000 distinct CDR3 sequences listed, 9.5% to 12% are singletons. In its sample, this clonotype was seen once. Looked up from germline, CDR1 is KGHSH and CDR2 is LQKENI. Losses at the gene ends were 3 bases for V and 7 bases for J; bases not matched to a gene: 11. The CDR3 has 17 amino acids. The specimen sequenced was whole blood. The receptor was derived from an adult who was a healthcare worker with PCR-confirmed SARS-CoV-2 infection or an uninfected control (not recorded which). The V call is TRBV18, the J call TRBJ1-3; 11 bases line up with TRBD1. The CDR3 protein is CASSPWTGGSWGNTIYF. As DNA, the CDR3 is TGTGCCAGCTCACCGTGGACAGGGGGCTCCTGGGGGAACACCATATATTTT.